The clone carrying this T cell receptor beta chain has at least ten counts. Its antigen is as yet unknown. CD8+CD4-CCR7+CD45RA+ sorting gave the naive CD8 T cells. This entry belongs to a study of molecular identifiers for immune sequencing clone quantification. Study-level findings and limits: Clones of above 20 RNA copies carried over 98% of effector molecules; in naive cells they carried under 1%. Underestimated sizes of highly expanded clones could result from identical TCR molecules that share a barcode. Single-cell amounts of spiked Jurkat TCR RNA were reportedly detectable among approximately 1 million naive cells.

TCRdb called the PCR reads again in MiXCR, with one record for every CDR3 protein. The sample shows approximately 40,000 distinct CDR3 sequences, 15% to 20% of them seen only once. CDR3 size: 14 residues. V was cut by 6 bases and J by 2 bases, with 12 bases left in between. Germline V gene data show CDR1 as MNHEY and CDR2 as SVGEGT. Sequenced sample: naive CD8+ T cells from blood, with Jurkat cell RNA spiked in. Indicated subset: FACS-sorted CD8+CD4-CCR7+CD45RA+ naive T cells. This receptor was taken from a human donor in good health. Some libraries in this study had Jurkat cell RNA spiked in. J is TRBJ2-3 and V is TRBV6-2 or TRBV6-3, with D possibly matching TRBD2 (5 bases). CDR3 coding DNA: TGTGCCAGCAGGTCAGGAGCGGTCACAGATACGCAGTATTTT. As protein: CASRSGAVTDTQYF.